The 31 T cell receptor beta chains listed next were all sequenced from one sample in a study of monozygotic twins with inflammatory bowel disease. Reprocessing the 5' RACE reads, TCRdb reports a single entry for every CDR3 protein and omits DNA. This table holds around 450,000 distinct CDR3 sequences. The sequencing sample was made of blood. The receptors derive from a human donor with ulcerative colitis or Crohn's disease, or a healthy co-twin of an affected twin (not recorded which).

This chain links TRBV5-5 with TRBJ2-7; TCRdb returns TRBD2, unconfirmable since there is no DNA. Germline CDR1 and CDR2: SGHKS and YYEKEE (reference sequence). The CDR3 is made up of 14 amino acids. CDR3 sequence: CASSLGLDFYEQYF. The variable domain in full, with the rest retrieved from reference TRBV5-5 and TRBJ2-7, is DAGVTQSPTHLIKTRGQQVTLRCSPISGHKSVSWYQQVLGQGPQFIFQYYEKEERGRGNFPDRFSARQFPNYSSELNVNALLLGDSALYLCASSLGLDFYEQYFGPGTRLTVT.

J is TRBJ1-2 and V is TRBV12-3 or TRBV12-4. The length of the CDR3 is 15 residues. CDR3 sequence reads: CASSLRAGSNYGYTF.

The chain couples TRBV7-3 to TRBJ2-2; no DNA is available, so the TRBD2 call from TCRdb remains unchecked. CDR3 length equals 16 residues. Germline CDR1 SGHTA, CDR2 FQGTGA. CDR3 residues: CASSSLAGGPNGELFF.

The chain couples TRBV7-6 to TRBJ2-1; TCRdb selects TRBD2, and the lack of DNA leaves this call unchecked. The CDR3 is 14 residues long. Germline V gene data show CDR1 as SGHVS and CDR2 as FNYEAQ. CDR3 region: CASSSPGGANEQFF.

V is TRBV27 and J is TRBJ2-1. Germline V gives CDR1 MNHEY, CDR2 SMNVEV (reference sequence). The CDR3 totals 15 residues. CDR3 residues: CASSFWQTAYNEQFF.

This chain links TRBV11-2 with TRBJ1-4. CDR1 and CDR2 (germline): SGHAT, FQNNGV. This CDR3 comprises 14 residues. This CDR3 reads CASSFGSCNEKLFF.

V and J are TRBV12-3 or TRBV12-4 and TRBJ2-2; the TRBD1 assignment by TCRdb is unverifiable without DNA. This CDR3 is built from 13 residues. CDR3 protein: CANGQGNTGELFF.

V and J are TRBV5-6 and TRBJ2-1; TCRdb selects TRBD2, and the lack of DNA leaves this call unchecked. The germline V gene has CDR1 SGHDT and CDR2 YYEEEE. The CDR3 contains 15 residues. Here the CDR3 reads CASSRSGGRYNEQFF.

This chain links TRBV20-1 with TRBJ1-1; lacking DNA, the TRBD1 call made by TCRdb goes unchecked. Germline assignment: CDR1 DFQATT and CDR2 SNEGSKA (reference sequence). CDR3 length: 11 amino acids. The CDR3 loop reads CSAKQGVEAFF.

The chain carries TRBV9 and TRBJ1-1; the D call from TCRdb, TRBD1, cannot be confirmed without DNA. Germline loops: CDR1 SGDLS, CDR2 YYNGEE. This CDR3 contains 15 residues. The CDR3 protein is CASSAEGSGNTEAFF.

The rearrangement joins TRBV5-4 to TRBJ1-1; TCRdb's D call, TRBD1, is unchecked because there is no DNA. Germline CDR1 reads SGHNT; CDR2 reads YYREEE (reference sequence). This CDR3 contains 16 residues. The chain's CDR3 is CASALGAPGKGTEAFF.

This chain connects TRBV11-1 to TRBJ2-3; TCRdb calls TRBD2, which cannot be checked without DNA. CDR3 size: 15 residues. CDR1 is SGHAT, CDR2 FQDESV, per germline (reference sequence). The CDR3 sequence is CASSSLLAGTDTQYF.

The chain combines TRBV10-3 with TRBJ1-2; TCRdb designates TRBD1, a call that cannot be tested without DNA. This CDR3 spans 13 amino acids. Germline loops: CDR1 ENHRY, CDR2 SYGVKD. CDR3 protein: CASTGGQPYGYTF.

This chain connects TRBV20-1 to TRBJ2-2; absent DNA, TCRdb's TRBD1 call cannot be checked. Germline V gene sequence: CDR1 DFQATT, CDR2 SNEGSKA (reference sequence). This CDR3 has 15 residues. CDR3 loop: CSATPPGPNTGELFF.

The genes are TRBV3-1 and TRBJ2-1; absent DNA, TCRdb's TRBD1 call cannot be checked. Germline V gene sequence: CDR1 LGHDT, CDR2 YNNKEL (reference sequence). The CDR3 is 15 residues long. The chain's CDR3 is CASSQAGGSYNEQFF.

V gene TRBV5-3 combines with J gene TRBJ1-1. TRBV5-3 is placed among ORFs of uncertain function. CDR3 size: 13 residues. The CDR3: CARSLMDYTEAFF.

The rearrangement uses TRBV20-1 and TRBJ2-5; TCRdb's D call, TRBD2, is unchecked because there is no DNA. This CDR3 contains 14 residues. CDR1 and CDR2 from the germline V gene are DFQATT and SNEGSKA (reference sequence). The CDR3 reads CSARAGAPQETQYF.

J is TRBJ1-1 and V is TRBV7-9; the TCRdb call, TRBD1, lacks DNA for checking. CDR3 size: 12 residues. Germline lookup yields CDR1 SEHNR and CDR2 FQNEAQ (reference sequence). CDR3 loop: CASSPGSTEAFF.

This rearrangement joins TRBV28 to TRBJ2-3; TCRdb calls TRBD2, which cannot be checked without DNA. The germline CDR1 and CDR2 sequences are MDHEN and SYDVKM. The CDR3 length is 15 residues. CDR3 sequence reads: CASSFTSGSTDTQYF.

The CDR3 spells CATRGDGGRSYGYTF. The V and J genes are TRBV12-3 or TRBV12-4 and TRBJ1-2. CDR3 length: 15 residues.

The chain uses TRBV7-9 and TRBJ2-7; TCRdb outputs TRBD2, but without DNA this stays unchecked. CDR1 and CDR2 (germline): SEHNR, FQNEAQ (reference sequence). CDR3 length: 13 amino acids. The CDR3 sequence is CASRASVYHEQYF.

The J gene is TRBJ1-1, the V gene TRBV19. Germline-derived CDR1 and CDR2 are LNHDA and SQIVND (reference sequence). CDR3 length: 14 residues. The CDR3 loop is CASSPVGYGTEAFF.

This chain links TRBV11-2 with TRBJ1-3; TCRdb lists TRBD1, though no DNA is available to test this call. The CDR3 runs 16 residues. From germline, CDR1 is SGHAT and CDR2 FQNNGV. The chain's CDR3 is CASSAGAGWSGNTIYF. The entire variable domain, with the rest obtained from reference TRBV11-2 and TRBJ1-3, is as follows: EAGVAQSPRYKIIEKRQSVAFWCNPISGHATLYWYQQILGQGPKLLIQFQNNGVVDDSQLPKDRFSAERLKGVDSTLKIQPAKLEDSAVYLCASSAGAGWSGNTIYFGEGSWLTVV.

The CDR3 is CASSLGRSLHEQYF. The rearrangement joins TRBV7-8 to TRBJ2-7; TCRdb reports TRBD2, a call that lacks DNA to check it against. The germline CDR1 and CDR2 sequences are SGHVS and FQNEAQ. The CDR3 spans 14 residues.

The genes are TRBV7-2 and TRBJ2-3; TCRdb's D gene call, TRBD2, goes unchecked for lack of DNA. The CDR3 covers 15 residues. The germline gives CDR1 SGHTA, CDR2 FQGNSA. The chain's CDR3 is CASSPGLRKGDTQYF.

CDR3 in amino acids: CASSVEARTDTQYF. The chain carries TRBV9 and TRBJ2-3; TCRdb designates TRBD2, a call that cannot be tested without DNA. The CDR3 length is 14 residues. Germline V gives CDR1 SGDLS, CDR2 YYNGEE.

This chain connects TRBV18 to TRBJ1-2; TCRdb proposes TRBD1, but this gene call is untestable without DNA. There are 15 residues in the CDR3. Per the germline V gene, CDR1 is KGHSH and CDR2 is LQKENI. The CDR3 region is CASSPEGQGNYGYTF.

This chain connects TRBV19 to TRBJ1-5; as DNA is missing, the TRBD1 call by TCRdb cannot be tested. Germline V CDR1 and CDR2: LNHDA, SQIVND (reference sequence). CDR3 size: 14 residues. The CDR3 is CASSIGASNQPQHF.

The V call is TRBV6-2 or TRBV6-3, the J call TRBJ2-7; TCRdb's D call, TRBD1, is unchecked because there is no DNA. Germline V gene lookup returns CDR1 MNHEY and CDR2 SVGEGT. This CDR3 contains 14 residues. CDR3 residues: CASSYTGVAGEQYF.

The V and J genes are TRBV7-2 and TRBJ2-2; TCRdb outputs TRBD1, but without DNA this stays unchecked. The germline gives CDR1 SGHTA, CDR2 FQGNSA. The CDR3 runs 17 residues. CDR3 in amino acids: CASSLVARTGDTGELFF.

The chain uses TRBV5-1 and TRBJ2-1. The CDR3 extends over 16 amino acids. Germline V gene sequence: CDR1 SGHRS, CDR2 YFSETQ. The CDR3 loop reads CASSLGQAASYNEQFF.